These 29 T cell receptor beta chains came from one sample sequenced in a study of OX40 agonist ivuxolimab in advanced cancers. Produced via immunoSEQ multiplex PCR; TCRdb's table is partial and in-frame only. In the table there are some 50,000 clones, roughly 90% of which are singletons. The starting material was CD4+ or CD8+ T cells sorted from blood, obtained in a trial of the OX40 agonist ivuxolimab. The origin of the receptors is an adult with an advanced solid tumor such as melanoma, head and neck, liver or kidney cancer.

The chain is built from TRBV7-3 and TRBJ2-1, with D perhaps matching TRBD1 (6 bases). CDR1 and CDR2 (germline): SGHTA, FQGTGA. Trimming took 5 bases from V and 8 from J, leaving 19 bases between them. The CDR3 consists of 15 residues. This CDR3 reads CASSQQGSLAHEQFF. The CDR3 DNA follows: TGTGCCAGCAGCCAACAGGGATCTCTAGCCCATGAGCAGTTCTTC.

This chain connects TRBV5-4 to TRBJ2-7; 7 nucleotides match TRBD1. This CDR3 has 15 amino acids. CDR1 and CDR2 from the germline V gene are SGHNT and YYREEE (reference sequence). V lost 0 bases and J lost 4; bases outside the gene matches: 7. The CDR3 loop is CASSLGGTEAYEQYF. Written as DNA, the CDR3 is TGTGCCAGCAGCTTGGGGGGGACAGAAGCTTACGAGCAGTACTTC.

The rearrangement uses TRBV6-5 and TRBJ2-3; D is ambiguous. Trimming took off 5 bases at V and 10 bases at J, with 13 bases between the two ends. CDR1 MNHEY and CDR2 SVGAGI come from the germline V gene. CDR3 length: 12 amino acids. Here the CDR3 DNA reads TGTGCCAGCAGTAACTTTGTATTTCCGCAGTATTTT. This gives the protein CASSNFVFPQYF.

V and J are TRBV6-1 and TRBJ2-1, with D perhaps TRBD1 (6 bases). Germline V gives CDR1 MNHNS, CDR2 SASEGT. V was clipped by 1 base and J by 4 bases, with 17 bases between them. This CDR3 contains 17 residues. The CDR3 sequence is CASSEGVPRGGYNEQFF. CDR3 bases: TGTGCCAGCAGTGAAGGCGTACCCAGGGGTGGGTACAATGAGCAGTTCTTC.

The chain uses TRBV9 and TRBJ2-2, with TRBD1 matching over 10 bases. J was trimmed by 5 bases and V by 4 bases; bases with no gene match: 2. The germline CDR1 and CDR2 sequences are SGDLS and YYNGEE. The length of the CDR3 is 14 residues. DNA for the CDR3: TGTGCCAGCAGCCGGGACAGGGGAACCGGGGAGCTGTTTTTT. Its protein is CASSRDRGTGELFF.

The chain couples TRBV4-2 to TRBJ2-3, with 10 bases lining up with TRBD2. The CDR3 spans 15 residues. Trimming at V came to 4 bases and at J to 1 base, leaving 2 bases not matched to a gene. From germline, CDR1 is LGHNA and CDR2 YNFKEQ. CDR3 loop: CASSPGTSGTDTQYF. The CDR3 DNA reads TGTGCCAGCAGCCCCGGGACTAGCGGCACAGATACGCAGTATTTT.

The sample holds one count of this clone. V gene TRBV11-3 combines with J gene TRBJ1-1; no definite D call. This CDR3 contains 15 residues. The V gene lost 1 base and the J gene lost 1 base, with 10 bases spanning the gap. Germline V CDR1 and CDR2: SGHNT, YENEEA. The CDR3 bases are TGTGCCAGCAGCTTAGGCGCACTGGGGAACACTGAAGCTTTCTTT. This encodes CASSLGALGNTEAFF. Based on the CDR3 plus reference TRBV11-3 and TRBJ1-1, the full variable domain is EAGVVQSPRYKIIEKKQPVAFWCNPISGHNTLYWYLQNLGQGPELLIRYENEEAVDDSQLPKDRFSAERLKGVDSTLKIQPAELGDSAVYLCASSLGALGNTEAFFGQGTRLTVV.

The chain uses TRBV6-1 and TRBJ1-3, with TRBD1 identical over 7 bases. CDR1 is MNHNS and CDR2 is SASEGT in the germline V gene. V was pared by 6 bases and J by 4 bases, with 9 bases of the junction left unmatched. The CDR3 consists of 15 residues. Here the CDR3 DNA reads TGTGCCAGCAGACCCTTGACAGGGACAGGAAACACCATATATTTT. It specifies CASRPLTGTGNTIYF.

A single count supports this clone. V usage is TRBV18 and J usage is TRBJ1-2; D gene unclear. The CDR3 totals 13 residues. Germline V CDR1 and CDR2: KGHSH, LQKENI. The V end was cut by 0 bases, the J end by 4 bases, with 6 bases between. The CDR3 protein is CASSPPGLYGYTF. For the CDR3, the DNA is TGTGCCAGCTCACCACCGGGCCTCTATGGCTACACCTTC.

V and J are TRBV6-1 and TRBJ1-1; weak D call: TRBD1 (6 bases). The length of the CDR3 is 14 residues. V dropped 2 bases and J dropped 11 bases, with 18 bases sitting between them. CDR1 and CDR2 (germline): MNHNS, SASEGT. CDR3 nucleotide sequence: TGTGCCAGCAGTGAATGGGGGGCGCTTCGAGAGGCTTTCTTT. Protein: CASSEWGALREAFF.

The gene calls are TRBV18 and TRBJ2-2; 9 nucleotides line up with TRBD1. V lost 0 bases and J lost 4; bases outside the gene matches: 3. CDR1 is KGHSH and CDR2 is LQKENI in the germline V gene. The CDR3 length is 16 residues. The CDR3 protein is CASSPPGQGGTGELFF. CDR3 nucleotide sequence: TGTGCCAGCTCACCACCGGGACAGGGTGGCACCGGGGAGCTGTTTTTT.

This rearrangement joins TRBV5-1 to TRBJ2-7, with D perhaps matching TRBD1 (5 bases). CDR1 and CDR2 (germline): SGHRS, YFSETQ. The ends were cut back, 0 bases at V and 7 bases at J, with 11 bases in the middle. CDR3 length: 13 residues. The CDR3 DNA reads TGCGCCAGCAGCTTGGGACAGTCGAGAGAGCAGTACTTC. Translating it yields CASSLGQSREQYF.

The chain has TRBV18 and TRBJ2-5; D unresolved. CDR3 length: 12 amino acids. Trimming cost V 2 bases and J 5 bases, with 6 bases left between them. Per germline, CDR1 KGHSH and CDR2 LQKENI. The CDR3 here is CASSPTGETQYF. Written as DNA, the CDR3 is TGTGCCAGCTCACCAACTGGGGAGACCCAGTACTTC.

The chain's CDR3 is CASSRQGAVTEAFF. CDR3 nucleotide sequence: TGTGCCAGCAGTCGACAGGGGGCGGTCACTGAAGCTTTCTTT. The rearrangement joins TRBV7-9 to TRBJ1-1; TRBD1 aligns across 10 bases. The germline V gene encodes CDR1 SEHNR and CDR2 FQNEAQ (reference sequence). The length of the CDR3 is 14 residues. Trimming at V came to 6 bases and at J to 4 bases, leaving 5 bases not matched to a gene.

V is TRBV7-6 and J is TRBJ1-5, with TRBD1 identical over 10 bases. This CDR3 comprises 17 residues. V lost 4 bases, J lost 0 bases, and 6 bases stayed unmatched. Germline loops: CDR1 SGHVS, CDR2 FNYEAQ. The CDR3 spells CASSSGQGTYSNQPQHF. The CDR3 nucleotides read TGTGCCAGCAGCTCGGGACAGGGGACTTATAGCAATCAGCCCCAGCATTTT.

V is TRBV20-1 and J is TRBJ2-5; D not certain. Germline assignment: CDR1 DFQATT and CDR2 SNEGSKA (reference sequence). Trimming took off 3 bases at V and 5 bases at J, with 7 bases between the two ends. The CDR3 extends over 11 amino acids. Here the CDR3 DNA reads TGCAGTGCTAGGTCTCGGGAGACCCAGTACTTC. This codes for CSARSRETQYF.

The chain is built from TRBV9 and TRBJ2-4, with D perhaps assigned TRBD1 or TRBD2 (5 bases each). Trimming removed 0 bases at V and 5 bases at J, with 15 bases between. The CDR3 is 16 amino acids. Germline CDR1 SGDLS, CDR2 YYNGEE. CDR3 sequence reads: CASSVDIRRGENIQYF. In nucleotides, the CDR3 is TGTGCCAGCAGCGTAGATATACGACGAGGGGAAAACATTCAGTACTTC. Based on the CDR3 plus reference TRBV9 and TRBJ2-4, the full variable domain is DSGVTQTPKHLITATGQRVTLRCSPRSGDLSVYWYQQSLDQGLQFLIQYYNGEERAKGNILERFSAQQFPDLHSELNLSSLELGDSALYFCASSVDIRRGENIQYFGAGTRLSVL.

A single count supports this clone. V and J are TRBV7-2 and TRBJ1-3; no clear D gene. The germline V gene encodes CDR1 SGHTA and CDR2 FQGNSA. V was trimmed by 2 bases and J by 2 bases, leaving 7 bases between them. CDR3 size: 14 residues. The CDR3 nucleotides are TGTGCCAGCAGCTTAAAGGCTGCTGGAAACACCATATATTTT. Encoded protein: CASSLKAAGNTIYF. Variable domain in full (rest from reference TRBV7-2 and TRBJ1-3): GAGVSQSPSNKVTEKGKDVELRCDPISGHTALYWYRQSLGQGLEFLIYFQGNSAPDKSGLPSDRFSAERTGGSVSTLTIQRTQQEDSAVYLCASSLKAAGNTIYFGEGSWLTVV.

The chain employs TRBV18 and TRBJ2-1; 10 bases align to TRBD1. The CDR3 runs to 15 residues. The trim removed 3 bases at V and 4 bases at J, leaving 3 bases unmatched. The germline gives CDR1 KGHSH, CDR2 LQKENI. CDR3 sequence reads: CASSPRQGAYNEQFF. The CDR3 DNA reads TGTGCCAGCTCACCCCGACAGGGGGCATACAATGAGCAGTTCTTC.

The chain couples TRBV6-5 to TRBJ1-1; D not certain. Trimming left V 4 bases short and J 4 bases short, with 10 bases between. CDR3 length: 13 residues. Germline values: CDR1 MNHEY, CDR2 SVGAGI. CDR3: CASSSSPVTEAFF. The CDR3, as DNA: TGTGCCAGCAGTTCCAGCCCGGTCACTGAAGCTTTCTTT.

The chain has TRBV27 and TRBJ2-7; D may correspond to TRBD1 or TRBD2 (5 bases each). Germline CDR1 is MNHEY and CDR2 is SMNVEV (reference sequence). The CDR3 is 17 amino acids. The ends were cut back, 10 bases at V and 9 bases at J, with 34 bases in the middle. This chain's CDR3 is CANPFPPGTFNGFGQYF. For the CDR3, the DNA is TGTGCCAACCCCTTCCCTCCCGGGACCTTCAATGGATTTGGGCAGTACTTC.

The rearrangement uses TRBV11-2 and TRBJ2-4, with TRBD2 identical over 9 bases. Losses at the gene ends were 5 bases for V and 1 base for J; bases not matched to a gene: 6. The length of the CDR3 is 16 residues. The germline V gene has CDR1 SGHAT and CDR2 FQNNGV. The DNA of the CDR3 is TGTGCCAGCAGCGCTTCTAGCGGGAAGGCCAAAAACATTCAGTACTTC. This gives the protein CASSASSGKAKNIQYF.

The chain has TRBV5-6 and TRBJ2-7; tentative D call: TRBD2 (5 bases). The CDR3 runs 13 residues. Trimming removed 0 bases at V and 5 bases at J, with 9 bases between. Germline loops: CDR1 SGHDT, CDR2 YYEEEE. The CDR3 coding sequence is TGTGCCAGCAGCTTGGTTGCTAGCCACGAGCAGTACTTC. Amino acids: CASSLVASHEQYF.

The gene calls are TRBV9 and TRBJ2-1, with a weak D call TRBD2 (6 bases). The V gene lost 0 bases and the J gene lost 6 bases, with 10 bases spanning the gap. This CDR3 is 14 amino acids long. The V gene's germline CDR1 is SGDLS and CDR2 YYNGEE. CDR3 DNA: TGTGCCAGCAGCGTAGCTAGGGGAGGCAATGAGCAGTTCTTC. Amino acid sequence: CASSVARGGNEQFF. Combining the CDR3 with reference TRBV9 and TRBJ2-1 gives the whole variable domain DSGVTQTPKHLITATGQRVTLRCSPRSGDLSVYWYQQSLDQGLQFLIQYYNGEERAKGNILERFSAQQFPDLHSELNLSSLELGDSALYFCASSVARGGNEQFFGPGTRLTVL.

This clone has more than one count but fewer than ten. This chain joins TRBV9 and TRBJ1-1; possible D gene TRBD1, 5 bases. Germline-derived CDR1 and CDR2 are SGDLS and YYNGEE. V was pared by 4 bases and J by 1 base, with 11 bases between. This CDR3 is built from 14 residues. The CDR3 DNA sequence: TGTGCCAGCAGCCCCCAGAGGGGGAACACTGAAGCTTTCTTT. Translation: CASSPQRGNTEAFF. The full variable domain, rest sourced from reference TRBV9 and TRBJ1-1, is DSGVTQTPKHLITATGQRVTLRCSPRSGDLSVYWYQQSLDQGLQFLIQYYNGEERAKGNILERFSAQQFPDLHSELNLSSLELGDSALYFCASSPQRGNTEAFFGQGTRLTVV.

This clone was observed a single time. CDR3 in DNA: TGTGCCAGCACCCGGGGGCACAATAATTCACCCCTCCACTTT. It is translated as CASTRGHNNSPLHF. This chain joins TRBV5-6 and TRBJ1-6; a possible D gene is TRBD1 (6 bases). The CDR3 spans 14 residues. Germline V gene data show CDR1 as SGHDT and CDR2 as YYEEEE. Trimming stripped 6 bases from V and 5 bases from J, with 12 bases between. Full variable domain (outside the CDR3, taken from reference TRBV5-6 and TRBJ1-6): DAGVTQSPTHLIKTRGQQVTLRCSPKSGHDTVSWYQQALGQGPQFIFQYYEEEERQRGNFPDRFSGHQFPNYSSELNVNALLLGDSALYLCASTRGHNNSPLHFGNGTRLTVT.

The rearrangement links TRBV7-3 to TRBJ2-5; unclear D gene. Germline V gives CDR1 SGHTA, CDR2 FQGTGA. The CDR3 consists of 13 residues. V lost 2 bases to trimming and J lost 5 bases, with 9 bases between them. The CDR3 sequence: CASSLSHSETQYF. In DNA form, the CDR3 reads TGTGCCAGCAGCTTATCTCACTCGGAGACCCAGTACTTC.

The chain combines TRBV5-1 with TRBJ2-5; D remains unclear. This CDR3 has 12 residues. V was cut by 6 bases and J by 0 bases, with 6 bases left in between. The germline V gene has CDR1 SGHRS and CDR2 YFSETQ. The DNA for the CDR3 is TGCGCCAGCAACCGAAACCAAGAGACCCAGTACTTC. Translated: CASNRNQETQYF.

The chain joins TRBV5-4 to TRBJ2-7; tentative D call: TRBD2 (6 bases). Looked up from germline, CDR1 is SGHNT and CDR2 is YYREEE (reference sequence). The CDR3 spans 14 residues. V lost 5 bases to trimming and J lost 7 bases, with 19 bases between them. CDR3 amino acids: CASRTDNGRREQYF. The CDR3 nucleotides read TGTGCCAGCAGAACCGATAATGGGAGGAGGGAGCAGTACTTC.